What follows describes a single TCR beta chain. This sample was taken from a study of blood T cell repertoires in COVID-19. Overall study: The study drew acute and convalescent COVID-19 samples from the United States, Italy and Spain. T cells, B-cell-depleted T cells, or PBMCs supplied cDNA or gDNA.

CDR1 is KGHSH and CDR2 is LQKENI in the germline V gene. The V and J ends lost 3 bases and 2 bases respectively, with 8 bases between them. The CDR3 sequence is 14 residues long. Under the authors' procedure: Nucleated cell counts were estimated from reference gene primer amplification. Generated by immunoSEQ multiplex PCR, the TCRdb table keeps only in-frame clones and is missing some. That table furnishes V, J and clone size, whereas the DNA furnished D and trimming. The sample records some 140,000 clones, 79% being singletons. The sample comprised peripheral blood. This chain links TRBV18 with TRBJ1-3; D not resolved. The clonotype comes from a man between 60 and 75 years old with acute or convalescent COVID-19. The CDR3 sequence is CASSPAGTGNTIYF. The DNA for the CDR3 is TGTGCCAGCTCACCGGCAGGCACTGGAAACACCATATATTTT. Variable domain in full (rest from reference TRBV18 and TRBJ1-3): NAGVMQNPRHLVRRRGQEARLRCSPMKGHSHVYWYRQLPEEGLKFMVYLQKENIIDESGMPKERFSAEFPKEGPSILRIQQVVRGDSAAYFCASSPAGTGNTIYFGEGSWLTVV.